The 6 T cell receptor beta chains listed next were all sequenced from one sample in a study of response to subunit inactivated influenza vaccine. TCRdb reanalysed the RT-PCR reads using MiXCR and keeps one entry per CDR3 protein. This table has more than 700,000 distinct CDR3 sequences, 21% appearing once. The material sequenced was PBMCs from blood, taken more than 4 days after vaccination. The receptors come from a man in his forties or fifties who received an inactivated influenza vaccine.

At least ten counts were recorded for this clonotype. The rearrangement joins TRBV12-3 or TRBV12-4 to TRBJ1-5; D gene unclear. CDR3 length: 14 residues. V was trimmed by 1 base and J by 0 bases, leaving 4 bases between them. The CDR3 region is CASSLEYSNQPQHF. Here the CDR3 DNA reads TGTGCCAGCAGTTTAGAATATAGCAATCAGCCCCAGCATTTT.

The chain joins TRBV20-1 to TRBJ2-5; TRBD2 matches 8 bases. V shed 6 bases and J 1 base; nucleotides not matched to a gene: 13. Germline V CDR1 and CDR2: DFQATT, SNEGSKA (reference sequence). The CDR3 contains 16 residues. CDR3 protein: CSARRGLAGFQETQYF. The CDR3 bases are TGCAGTGCCAGGAGGGGTCTAGCGGGTTTCCAAGAGACCCAGTACTTC.

V usage is TRBV7-2 and J usage is TRBJ2-3; TRBD2 matches 8 bases. The CDR3 contains 16 residues. Looked up from germline, CDR1 is SGHTA and CDR2 is FQGNSA. V shed 1 base and J 6 bases; nucleotides not matched to a gene: 9. CDR3 residues: CASSLGPAGAGDTQYF. The CDR3 DNA reads as TGTGCCAGCAGCTTAGGTCCAGCGGGGGCTGGGGATACGCAGTATTTT.

This clonotype was recorded a few times. The rearrangement joins TRBV7-8 to TRBJ2-3; 9 nucleotides line up with TRBD1. The germline V gene encodes CDR1 SGHVS and CDR2 FQNEAQ. Trimming took 4 bases from V and 4 from J; bases not matched to a gene: 6. The CDR3 is 15 residues long. DNA for the CDR3: TGTGCCAGCAGCTCCGACAGGGGGGTTGCAGATACGCAGTATTTT. This encodes CASSSDRGVADTQYF.

This chain links TRBV7-3 with TRBJ2-3; D remains ambiguous. This CDR3 comprises 15 residues. Germline-derived CDR1 and CDR2 are SGHTA and FQGTGA. V was pared by 5 bases and J by 3 bases, with 15 bases between. CDR3 in amino acids: CASSPHTGRTDTQYF. CDR3 in DNA: TGTGCCAGCAGCCCCCACACCGGTAGGACAGATACGCAGTATTTT.

This chain links TRBV7-2 with TRBJ1-2; 8 bases align to TRBD1. With 0 bases clipped from V and 5 bases from J, the junction kept 2 bases outside the gene matches. The CDR3 loop spans 14 amino acids. Germline V gives CDR1 SGHTA, CDR2 FQGNSA. CDR3 region: CASSLATGEYGYTF. CDR3 bases: TGTGCCAGCAGCTTAGCGACAGGGGAATATGGCTACACCTTC.